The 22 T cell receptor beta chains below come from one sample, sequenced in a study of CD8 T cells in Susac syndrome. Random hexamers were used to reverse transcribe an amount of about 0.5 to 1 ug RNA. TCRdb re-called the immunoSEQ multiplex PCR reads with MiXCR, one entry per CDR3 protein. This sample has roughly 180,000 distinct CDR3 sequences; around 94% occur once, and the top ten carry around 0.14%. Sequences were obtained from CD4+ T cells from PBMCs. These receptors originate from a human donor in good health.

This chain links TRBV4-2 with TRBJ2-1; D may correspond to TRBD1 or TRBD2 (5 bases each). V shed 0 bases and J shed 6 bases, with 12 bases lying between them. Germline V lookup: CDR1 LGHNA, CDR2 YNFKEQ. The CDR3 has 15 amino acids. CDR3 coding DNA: TGTGCCAGCAGCCAAGATCAGGGAGCAGCCAATGAGCAGTTCTTC. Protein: CASSQDQGAANEQFF.

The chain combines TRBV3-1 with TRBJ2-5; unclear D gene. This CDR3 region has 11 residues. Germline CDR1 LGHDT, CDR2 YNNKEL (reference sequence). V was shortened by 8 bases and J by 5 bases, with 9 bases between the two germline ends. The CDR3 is CASALGETQYF. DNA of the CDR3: TGTGCCAGCGCACTGGGGGAGACCCAGTACTTC.

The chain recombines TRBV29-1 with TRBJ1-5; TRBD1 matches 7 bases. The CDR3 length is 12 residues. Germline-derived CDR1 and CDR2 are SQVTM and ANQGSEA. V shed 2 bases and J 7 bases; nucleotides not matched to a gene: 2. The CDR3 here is CSVETGDQPQHF. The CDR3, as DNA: TGCAGCGTTGAAACAGGGGACCAGCCCCAGCATTTT.

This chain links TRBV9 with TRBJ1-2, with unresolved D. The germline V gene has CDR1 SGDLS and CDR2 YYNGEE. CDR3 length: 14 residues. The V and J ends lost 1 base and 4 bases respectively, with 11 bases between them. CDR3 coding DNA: TGTGCCAGCAGCGTATCGGACCGAAGCTATGGCTACACCTTC. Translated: CASSVSDRSYGYTF.

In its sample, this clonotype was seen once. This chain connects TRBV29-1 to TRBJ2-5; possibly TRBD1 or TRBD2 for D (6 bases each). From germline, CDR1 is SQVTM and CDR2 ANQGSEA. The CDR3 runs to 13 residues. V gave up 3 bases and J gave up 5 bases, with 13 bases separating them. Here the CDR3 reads CSVERGAGETQYF. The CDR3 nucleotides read TGCAGCGTTGAGAGGGGGGCAGGGGAGACCCAGTACTTC.

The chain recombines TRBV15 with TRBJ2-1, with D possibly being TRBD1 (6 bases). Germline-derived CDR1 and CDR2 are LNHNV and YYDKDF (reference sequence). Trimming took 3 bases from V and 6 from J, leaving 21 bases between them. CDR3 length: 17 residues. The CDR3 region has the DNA TGTGCCACCAGCAGCACGACAGGCCGACCTAATGGCAATGAGCAGTTCTTC. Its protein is CATSSTTGRPNGNEQFF. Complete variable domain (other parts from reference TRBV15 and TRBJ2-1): DAMVIQNPRYQVTQFGKPVTLSCSQTLNHNVMYWYQQKSSQAPKLLFHYYDKDFNNEADTPDNFQSRRPNTSFCFLDIRSPGLGDTAMYLCATSSTTGRPNGNEQFFGPGTRLTVL.

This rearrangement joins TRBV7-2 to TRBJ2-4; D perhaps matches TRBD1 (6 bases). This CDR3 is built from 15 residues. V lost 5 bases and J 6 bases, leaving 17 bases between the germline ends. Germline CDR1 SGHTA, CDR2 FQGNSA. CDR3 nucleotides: TGTGCCAGCAGCCTTGACAGGAATACAGTAAACATTCAGTACTTC. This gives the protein CASSLDRNTVNIQYF.

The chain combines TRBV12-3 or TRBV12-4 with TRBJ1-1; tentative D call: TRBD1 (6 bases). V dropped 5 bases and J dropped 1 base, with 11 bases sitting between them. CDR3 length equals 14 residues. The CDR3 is CASSPGHANTEAFF. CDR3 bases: TGTGCCAGCAGTCCGGGACACGCGAACACTGAAGCTTTCTTT.

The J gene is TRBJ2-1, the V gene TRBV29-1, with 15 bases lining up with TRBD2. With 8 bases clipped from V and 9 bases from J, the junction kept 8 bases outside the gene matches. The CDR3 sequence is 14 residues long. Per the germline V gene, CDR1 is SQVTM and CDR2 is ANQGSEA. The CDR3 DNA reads TGCAGCATAGGAAGGACTAGCGGGGGGGGTGAGCAGTTCTTC. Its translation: CSIGRTSGGGEQFF.

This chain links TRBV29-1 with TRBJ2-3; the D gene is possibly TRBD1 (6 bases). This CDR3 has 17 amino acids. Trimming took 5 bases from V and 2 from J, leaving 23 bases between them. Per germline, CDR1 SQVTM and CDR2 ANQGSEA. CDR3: CSVRQGSPQSFTDTQYF. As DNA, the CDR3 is TGCAGCGTTCGCCAGGGGTCGCCTCAATCTTTCACAGATACGCAGTATTTT.

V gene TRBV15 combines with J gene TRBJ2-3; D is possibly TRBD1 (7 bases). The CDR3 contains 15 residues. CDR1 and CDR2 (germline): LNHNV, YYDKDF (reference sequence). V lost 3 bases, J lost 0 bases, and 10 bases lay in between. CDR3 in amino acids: CATSRTGTSTDTQYF. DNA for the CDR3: TGTGCCACCAGCAGGACAGGGACTAGCACAGATACGCAGTATTTT.

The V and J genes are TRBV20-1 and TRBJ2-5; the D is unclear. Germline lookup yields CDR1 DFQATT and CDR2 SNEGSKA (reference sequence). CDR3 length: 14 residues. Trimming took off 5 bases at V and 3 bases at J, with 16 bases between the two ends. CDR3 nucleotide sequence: TGCAGTGCTCGATATGTGGTGTCCAAAGAGACCCAGTACTTC. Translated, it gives CSARYVVSKETQYF.

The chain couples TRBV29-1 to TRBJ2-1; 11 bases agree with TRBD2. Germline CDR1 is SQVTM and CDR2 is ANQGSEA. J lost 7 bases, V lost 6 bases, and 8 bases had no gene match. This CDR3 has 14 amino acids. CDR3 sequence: CSVRGVAGGNEQFF. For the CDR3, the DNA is TGCAGCGTCAGGGGAGTAGCGGGGGGGAATGAGCAGTTCTTC.

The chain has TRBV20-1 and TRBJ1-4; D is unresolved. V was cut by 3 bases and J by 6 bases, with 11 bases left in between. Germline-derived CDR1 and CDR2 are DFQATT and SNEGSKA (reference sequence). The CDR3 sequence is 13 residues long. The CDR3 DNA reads TGCAGTGCTAGTATGTCTAGAGATGAAAAACTGTTTTTT. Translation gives CSASMSRDEKLFF.

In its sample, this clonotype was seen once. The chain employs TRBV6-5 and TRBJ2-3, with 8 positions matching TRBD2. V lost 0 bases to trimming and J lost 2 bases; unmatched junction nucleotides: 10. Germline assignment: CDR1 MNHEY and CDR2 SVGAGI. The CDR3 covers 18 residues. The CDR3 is CASSYSSLAGGATDTQYF. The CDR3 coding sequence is TGTGCCAGCAGTTACTCCAGCCTGGCGGGGGGAGCCACAGATACGCAGTATTTT.

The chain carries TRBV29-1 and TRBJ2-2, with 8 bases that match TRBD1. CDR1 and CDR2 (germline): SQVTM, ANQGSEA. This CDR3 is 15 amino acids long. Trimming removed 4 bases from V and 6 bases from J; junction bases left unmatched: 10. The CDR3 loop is CSVVGPGGFAGELFF. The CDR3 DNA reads TGCAGCGTTGTAGGTCCAGGGGGCTTCGCCGGGGAGCTGTTTTTT.

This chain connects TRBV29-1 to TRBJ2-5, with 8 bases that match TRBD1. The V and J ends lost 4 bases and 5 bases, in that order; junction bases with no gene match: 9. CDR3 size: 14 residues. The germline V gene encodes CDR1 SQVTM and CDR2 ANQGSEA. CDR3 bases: TGCAGCGTTGGGACTTGGCAGGGGGCCGAGACCCAGTACTTC. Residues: CSVGTWQGAETQYF.

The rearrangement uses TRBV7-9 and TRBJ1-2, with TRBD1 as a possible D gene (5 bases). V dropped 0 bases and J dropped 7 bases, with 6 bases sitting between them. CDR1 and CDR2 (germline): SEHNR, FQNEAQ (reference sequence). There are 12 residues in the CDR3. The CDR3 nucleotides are TGTGCCAGCAGCTTAGCAGGGGCTGGCTACACCTTC. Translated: CASSLAGAGYTF.

The CDR3 spells CASSTLPGTSGFKSSYEQYF. CDR3 nucleotide sequence: TGTGCCAGCAGTACTCTCCCCGGGACTAGCGGATTCAAATCCTCCTACGAGCAGTACTTC. The V call is TRBV28, the J call TRBJ2-7; 11 positions agree with TRBD2. Per germline, CDR1 MDHEN and CDR2 SYDVKM. CDR3 length: 20 amino acids. J was trimmed by 0 bases and V by 5 bases; bases with no gene match: 18.

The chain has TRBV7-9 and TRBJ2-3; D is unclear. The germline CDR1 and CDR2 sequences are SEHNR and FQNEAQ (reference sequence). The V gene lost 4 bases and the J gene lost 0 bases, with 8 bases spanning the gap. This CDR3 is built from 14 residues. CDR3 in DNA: TGTGCCAGCAGCTCCATGGCCAGCACAGATACGCAGTATTTT. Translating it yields CASSSMASTDTQYF.

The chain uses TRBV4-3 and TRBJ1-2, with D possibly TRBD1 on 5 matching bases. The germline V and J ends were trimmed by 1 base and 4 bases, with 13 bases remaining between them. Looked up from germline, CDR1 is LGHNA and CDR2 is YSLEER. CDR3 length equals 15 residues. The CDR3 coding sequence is TGCGCCAGCAGCCAAGGGTCCGCAGGGATCTATGGCTACACCTTC. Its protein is CASSQGSAGIYGYTF.

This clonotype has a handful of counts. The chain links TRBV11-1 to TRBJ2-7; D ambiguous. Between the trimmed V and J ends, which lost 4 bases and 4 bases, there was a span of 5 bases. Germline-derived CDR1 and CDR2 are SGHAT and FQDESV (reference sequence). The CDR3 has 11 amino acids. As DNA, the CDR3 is TGTGCCAGCAGCTCCCCGTACGAGCAGTACTTC. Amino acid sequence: CASSSPYEQYF.